The 32 T cell receptor beta chains listed next were all sequenced from one sample in a study of T-cell memory formation after mild COVID-19. One entry per CDR3 protein results from TCRdb running MiXCR on the 5' RACE reads. The data contain 150,000 to 200,000 distinct CDR3 sequences, about 14% of them singletons. What was sequenced was PBMCs or a T cell subset sorted from them (not recorded which). These receptors originate from an adult woman who had mild COVID-19 (a few samples of this study predate the infection). Cell type and time point are not known.

This chain connects TRBV11-2 to TRBJ2-7; 9 bases map to TRBD2. Germline V gene lookup returns CDR1 SGHAT and CDR2 FQNNGV. V lost 6 bases, J lost 3 bases, and 9 bases stayed unmatched. This CDR3 contains 15 residues. The CDR3 region is CASSYSGSGNYEQYF. The CDR3 coding sequence is TGTGCCAGCAGTTATAGCGGGAGTGGGAACTACGAGCAGTACTTC.

V is TRBV5-5 and J is TRBJ1-2, with TRBD1 matching over 7 bases. Germline V lookup: CDR1 SGHKS, CDR2 YYEKEE (reference sequence). The CDR3 is made up of 14 amino acids. V shed 2 bases, J shed 5 bases, and the junction held 6 bases outside the gene matches. CDR3 in amino acids: CASSFDEGAYGYTF. The CDR3 DNA reads TGTGCCAGCAGCTTCGATGAGGGGGCGTATGGCTACACCTTC. Drawing the rest from reference TRBV5-5 and TRBJ1-2, the complete variable domain is DAGVTQSPTHLIKTRGQQVTLRCSPISGHKSVSWYQQVLGQGPQFIFQYYEKEERGRGNFPDRFSARQFPNYSSELNVNALLLGDSALYLCASSFDEGAYGYTFGSGTRLTVV.

This clonotype was seen a few times. The chain links TRBV11-2 to TRBJ1-1; D is undetermined. This CDR3 spans 15 amino acids. Between the trimmed V and J ends, which lost 0 bases and 5 bases, there was a span of 13 bases. Looked up from germline, CDR1 is SGHAT and CDR2 is FQNNGV. The CDR3 coding sequence is TGTGCCAGCAGCTTAGATCGCACGGGGTGGACTGAAGCTTTCTTT. It codes for CASSLDRTGWTEAFF.

This clonotype was seen a few times. This chain links TRBV4-2 with TRBJ1-3; tentative D call: TRBD1 (6 bases). V gave up 2 bases and J gave up 2 bases, with 10 bases separating them. Germline CDR1 reads LGHNA; CDR2 reads YNFKEQ. This CDR3 region has 15 residues. DNA of the CDR3: TGTGCCAGCAGCCAAACAGGGCATCCTGGAAACACCATATATTTT. This encodes CASSQTGHPGNTIYF.

J is TRBJ2-3 and V is TRBV28; 9 bases are a match to TRBD1. The CDR3 runs to 15 residues. Germline-derived CDR1 and CDR2 are MDHEN and SYDVKM. Trimming took 3 bases from V and 5 from J; bases not matched to a gene: 6. The CDR3 sequence: CASSLHRGLGDTQYF. CDR3 coding DNA: TGTGCCAGCAGTTTGCACAGGGGGCTGGGAGATACGCAGTATTTT.

The rearrangement links TRBV3-1 to TRBJ1-1, with TRBD1 matching 8 bases. Germline V gene lookup returns CDR1 LGHDT and CDR2 YNNKEL (reference sequence). This CDR3 comprises 17 residues. V lost 0 bases to trimming and J lost 5 bases; unmatched junction nucleotides: 11. CDR3 nucleotides: TGTGCCAGCAGCCAAGAAAGAAAACCAGGGGGCTTGACTGAAGCTTTCTTT. Residues: CASSQERKPGGLTEAFF. Full variable domain (missing parts from reference TRBV3-1 and TRBJ1-1): DTAVSQTPKYLVTQMGNDKSIKCEQNLGHDTMYWYKQDSKKFLKIMFSYNNKELIINETVPNRFSPKSPDKAHLNLHINSLELGDSAVYFCASSQERKPGGLTEAFFGQGTRLTVV.

This clonotype has a handful of counts. The rearrangement links TRBV5-1 to TRBJ2-6, with a tentative D call TRBD1 (6 bases). CDR1 and CDR2 from the germline V gene are SGHRS and YFSETQ. Between the trimmed V and J ends, which lost 3 bases and 0 bases, there was a span of 16 bases. The CDR3 runs to 18 residues. The CDR3 reads CASSWTALVYSGANVLTF. CDR3 coding DNA: TGCGCCAGCAGCTGGACAGCCCTTGTCTACTCTGGGGCCAACGTCCTGACTTTC.

The chain links TRBV5-4 to TRBJ1-1; D is perhaps TRBD1 (6 bases). V lost 6 bases and J lost 2, with 20 bases in between. This CDR3 comprises 16 residues. The germline gives CDR1 SGHNT, CDR2 YYREEE (reference sequence). The CDR3 bases are TGTGCCAGCACCCCCCCGGGCCGGGGGCCAAACACTGAAGCTTTCTTT. As protein: CASTPPGRGPNTEAFF.

This clonotype appeared a few times. This rearrangement joins TRBV4-3 to TRBJ2-3; 8 nucleotides match TRBD1. This CDR3 has 14 amino acids. The germline V gene encodes CDR1 LGHNA and CDR2 YSLEER. V gave up 0 bases and J gave up 6 bases; unmatched junction bases: 2. Here the CDR3 DNA reads TGCGCCAGCAGCCAAGATACAGGGGGGGATACGCAGTATTTT. Its protein is CASSQDTGGDTQYF.

This clonotype was seen more than once but under ten times. The rearrangement joins TRBV19 to TRBJ2-1; tentatively, D is TRBD2 (5 bases). The CDR3 is 17 amino acids. Trimming removed 3 bases from V and 5 bases from J, with 20 bases in between. Germline V gene data show CDR1 as LNHDA and CDR2 as SQIVND (reference sequence). CDR3 protein: CASSMRAIASLHNEQFF. The CDR3 region has the DNA TGTGCCAGTAGTATGAGGGCAATAGCGTCCCTCCACAATGAGCAGTTCTTC.

This clonotype was found a few times. The chain recombines TRBV24-1 with TRBJ2-3, with 11 bases matching TRBD2. Germline CDR1 and CDR2: KGHDR and SFDVKD. The CDR3 totals 22 residues. With V trimmed by 5 bases and J by 0 bases, 21 bases remained unmatched. The CDR3 bases are TGTGCCACCAGTGCGCGGGGGACAACTAGCGGGAGAGGACGATATAGCACAGATACGCAGTATTTT. Amino acids: CATSARGTTSGRGRYSTDTQYF.

This chain connects TRBV6-5 to TRBJ2-7, with D possibly being TRBD1 or TRBD2 (5 bases each). The CDR3 covers 13 residues. V shed 0 bases and J shed 6 bases, with 9 bases lying between them. CDR1 MNHEY and CDR2 SVGAGI come from the germline V gene. DNA of the CDR3: TGTGCCAGCAGTTACTCGAAGAGGGGCGAGCAGTACTTC. It codes for CASSYSKRGEQYF.

The rearrangement joins TRBV18 to TRBJ1-2; tentatively, D is TRBD1 (5 bases). Trimming removed 3 bases at V and 0 bases at J, with 17 bases between. Looked up from germline, CDR1 is KGHSH and CDR2 is LQKENI. CDR3 length: 17 amino acids. The CDR3 DNA follows: TGTGCCAGCTCACCGACTGATCCTGGAGGGGCTAACTATGGCTACACCTTC. This translates into CASSPTDPGGANYGYTF.

J is TRBJ1-6 and V is TRBV7-9; D is perhaps TRBD1 (5 bases). V was shortened by 1 base and J by 9 bases, with 13 bases between the two germline ends. Per germline, CDR1 SEHNR and CDR2 FQNEAQ (reference sequence). CDR3 length: 15 residues. The CDR3 region has the DNA TGTGCCAGCAGCTTAGGTGGGGCCGTAGCTTCACCCCTCCACTTT. This codes for CASSLGGAVASPLHF.

This clonotype was counted at least ten times. V gene TRBV4-3 combines with J gene TRBJ2-7; tentatively, D is TRBD1 (6 bases). Trimming took 4 bases from V and 2 from J, leaving 12 bases between them. This CDR3 is 14 amino acids long. Per the germline V gene, CDR1 is LGHNA and CDR2 is YSLEER. The CDR3 coding sequence is TGCGCCAGCAGCCCCCGGGACACTGCCTACGAGCAGTACTTC. Translating gives CASSPRDTAYEQYF.

This clonotype showed up just a few times. CDR3 loop: CASSPFSLSEQYF. CDR3 in DNA: TGTGCCAGCAGTCCATTCTCACTTTCAGAGCAGTACTTC. The genes are TRBV12-3 or TRBV12-4 and TRBJ2-7; no clear D gene. V shed 5 bases and J shed 7 bases, with 15 bases lying between them. The CDR3 has 13 amino acids.

This clonotype was seen only a few times. V gene TRBV12-3 or TRBV12-4 combines with J gene TRBJ2-3; 9 positions match TRBD2. The CDR3 is made up of 15 amino acids. After removal of 4 bases from V and 6 bases from J, the junction contained 8 bases not matched to a gene. Written as DNA, the CDR3 is TGTGCCAGCAGTTGGGGGCTAGCGGGACTGGATACGCAGTATTTT. It codes for CASSWGLAGLDTQYF.

This clonotype has only a few counts. This sequence joins TRBV4-1 and TRBJ2-7; 8 bases are a match to TRBD1. The V segment lost 4 bases and the J segment 1 base; nucleotides outside the gene matches: 6. CDR1 is MGHRA and CDR2 is YSYEKL in the germline V gene. This CDR3 has 15 amino acids. The CDR3 loop reads CASSLTGGTSYEQYF. CDR3 sequence (DNA): TGCGCCAGCAGCCTCACAGGGGGGACTTCCTACGAGCAGTACTTC.

The J gene is TRBJ2-1, the V gene TRBV24-1; TRBD2 matches at 13 bases. Germline-derived CDR1 and CDR2 are KGHDR and SFDVKD. V shed 4 bases, J shed 7 bases, and the junction held 9 bases outside the gene matches. This CDR3 is 17 amino acids long. The CDR3 spells CATSDVLGLAGDNEQFF. CDR3 in DNA: TGTGCCACCAGTGACGTTCTAGGACTAGCGGGAGATAATGAGCAGTTCTTC.

The chain couples TRBV5-1 to TRBJ2-6; D may be TRBD2 (6 bases). The V gene's germline CDR1 is SGHRS and CDR2 YFSETQ. Between the trimmed V and J ends, which lost 0 bases and 8 bases, there was a span of 9 bases. The CDR3 loop spans 14 amino acids. The CDR3 loop is CASSLAGTSNVLTF. For the CDR3, the DNA is TGCGCCAGCAGCTTGGCTGGGACTTCCAACGTCCTGACTTTC.

This clonotype turned up a few times. The junction departs from germline at one end; a sequencing error may be responsible. The chain uses TRBV7-7 and TRBJ2-5; 7 bases align to TRBD2. The CDR3 spans 18 residues. Germline V lookup: CDR1 SSHAT, CDR2 FNYEAQ (reference sequence). The CDR3 loop reads CASSLGFTGGSWLETQYF. In DNA, the CDR3 is TGTGCTAGCAGCTTAGGGTTTACTGGCGGGAGCTGGTTAGAGACCCAGTACTTC.

The rearrangement links TRBV29-1 to TRBJ2-7; 8 nucleotides agree with TRBD1. CDR3 length equals 12 residues. After removal of 7 bases from V and 0 bases from J, the junction contained 2 bases not matched to a gene. CDR1 is SQVTM, CDR2 ANQGSEA, per germline. The CDR3 loop is CSAGTGSYEQYF. As DNA, the CDR3 is TGCAGCGCGGGGACAGGCTCCTACGAGCAGTACTTC.

The V call is TRBV7-8, the J call TRBJ1-2; 9 positions match TRBD1. This CDR3 is 15 amino acids long. Germline assignment: CDR1 SGHVS and CDR2 FQNEAQ. J gave up 7 bases and V 2 bases, and 8 bases lay outside the gene matches. Here the CDR3 reads CASSLYGQGTGGYTF. The CDR3 DNA is TGTGCCAGCAGCTTATACGGACAGGGGACTGGTGGCTACACCTTC.

In its sample, this clonotype was seen a few times. The rearrangement uses TRBV20-1 and TRBJ2-3; the D gene is possibly TRBD1 (6 bases). The CDR3 contains 15 residues. In germline, CDR1 is DFQATT, CDR2 SNEGSKA (reference sequence). V lost 5 bases, J lost 4 bases, and 19 bases lay in between. This CDR3 reads CSAPRQALRSDTQYF. CDR3 bases: TGCAGTGCTCCTCGACAGGCCCTCCGGTCAGATACGCAGTATTTT.

This clonotype occurred many times. CDR3 bases: TGTGCCAGCAGTCGCATACCCACTGAAGCTTTCTTT. Translated, it gives CASSRIPTEAFF. The gene calls are TRBV12-3 or TRBV12-4 and TRBJ1-1, with D unclear. The CDR3 sequence is 12 residues long. V dropped 5 bases and J dropped 4 bases, with 8 bases sitting between them.

The gene calls are TRBV5-6 and TRBJ1-2; 10 bases align to TRBD1. CDR1 is SGHDT, CDR2 YYEEEE, per germline. J gave up 4 bases and V 3 bases, and 6 bases lay outside the gene matches. The CDR3 extends over 15 amino acids. Here the CDR3 reads CASSSGQGKSYGYTF. CDR3 nucleotide sequence: TGTGCCAGCAGCTCGGGACAGGGGAAGAGCTATGGCTACACCTTC.

V is TRBV11-2 and J is TRBJ2-3; TRBD2 matches 10 bases. The CDR3 extends over 16 amino acids. V dropped 2 bases and J dropped 2; count of bases not matched to a gene: 4. Germline V CDR1 and CDR2: SGHAT, FQNNGV. The CDR3 here is CASSLIGTSATDTQYF. CDR3 bases: TGTGCCAGCAGCTTAATCGGGACTAGCGCCACAGATACGCAGTATTTT.

This clonotype has a handful of counts. The chain couples TRBV7-2 to TRBJ2-1; TRBD2 matches 12 bases. This CDR3 contains 14 residues. CDR1 is SGHTA and CDR2 is FQGNSA in the germline V gene. V trimming: 5 bases; J trimming: 9 bases; junction bases outside the gene matches: 5. CDR3: CASSHGTSGSEQFF. The CDR3 nucleotides are TGTGCCAGCAGCCACGGGACTAGCGGGTCTGAGCAGTTCTTC.

The table lists this clonotype with many counts. Mismatch with germline at one junction end may stem from a read error. V and J are TRBV12-3 or TRBV12-4 and TRBJ1-1; unclear D gene. The CDR3 consists of 11 residues. CDR3 in amino acids: CASSLGTEAFF. The DNA of the CDR3 is TGTGCCAGCAGCTTAGGGACTGAAGCTTTCTTT.

This clonotype has only a few counts. The chain carries TRBV15 and TRBJ1-2; D unclear. Trimming stripped 0 bases from V and 4 bases from J, with 12 bases between. The V gene's germline CDR1 is LNHNV and CDR2 YYDKDF (reference sequence). The CDR3 covers 15 residues. CDR3 bases: TGTGCCACCAGCAGAGATCGGGTCAGCTCCTATGGCTACACCTTC. It codes for CATSRDRVSSYGYTF.

This clonotype came up a few times. The chain uses TRBV7-8 and TRBJ1-4; possible D gene TRBD1, 6 bases. This CDR3 has 15 residues. V dropped 0 bases and J dropped 6 bases, with 11 bases sitting between them. CDR1 is SGHVS, CDR2 FQNEAQ, per germline. The CDR3 loop is CASSLATGWDEKLFF. The CDR3 nucleotides read TGTGCCAGCAGCTTAGCAACAGGGTGGGATGAAAAACTGTTTTTT. The full variable domain, with the rest looked up from reference TRBV7-8 and TRBJ1-4, is GAGVSQSPRYKVAKRGQDVALRCDPISGHVSLFWYQQALGQGPEFLTYFQNEAQLDKSGLPSDRFFAERPEGSVSTLKIQRTQQEDSAVYLCASSLATGWDEKLFFGSGTQLSVL.

V and J are TRBV7-2 and TRBJ2-7; possible D gene TRBD1, 8 bases. V lost 3 bases and J 3 bases, leaving 15 bases between the germline ends. The length of the CDR3 is 15 residues. Germline V gene data show CDR1 as SGHTA and CDR2 as FQGNSA. The CDR3 coding sequence is TGTGCCAGCAGCTTTGAAACAGGGGGGGTCTACGAGCAGTACTTC. Its protein product is CASSFETGGVYEQYF.